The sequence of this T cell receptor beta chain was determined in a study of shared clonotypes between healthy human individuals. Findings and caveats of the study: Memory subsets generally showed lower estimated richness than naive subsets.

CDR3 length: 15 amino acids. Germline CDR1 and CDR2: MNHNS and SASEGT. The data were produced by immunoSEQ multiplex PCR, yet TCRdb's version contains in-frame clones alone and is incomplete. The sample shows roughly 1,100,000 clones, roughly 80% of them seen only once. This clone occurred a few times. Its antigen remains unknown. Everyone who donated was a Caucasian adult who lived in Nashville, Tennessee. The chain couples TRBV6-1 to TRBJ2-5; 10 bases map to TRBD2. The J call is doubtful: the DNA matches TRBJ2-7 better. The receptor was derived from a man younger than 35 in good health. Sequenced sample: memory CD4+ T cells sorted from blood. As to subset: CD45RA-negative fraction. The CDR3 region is CASSELAGAPYEQYF. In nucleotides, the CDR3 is TGTGCCAGCAGTGAACTAGCGGGAGCTCCCTACGAGCAGTACTTC.